In its sample, the clone carrying this T cell receptor (beta chain) was seen a few times. CDR1 SGHTA and CDR2 FQGTGA come from the germline V gene. Trimming left V 4 bases short and J 5 bases short, with 12 bases between. This CDR3 region has 13 residues. This entry comes from a study of T-cell memory formation after mild COVID-19. 5'RACE primed from the constant segment yielded TCR alpha and TCR beta cDNA libraries bearing sample barcodes and UMIs. TCRdb passed the 5' RACE reads through MiXCR, listing each CDR3 protein once. This repertoire shows roughly 380,000 distinct CDR3 sequences, around 27% found once; its top ten account for about 13%.

The sequence derives from an adult woman who had mild COVID-19 (a few samples of this study predate the infection). Cell type and time point are not known. Sequenced: PBMCs or a T cell subset sorted from them (not recorded which). The chain combines TRBV7-3 with TRBJ2-7; no firm D call. CDR3 sequence reads: CASSSYRADEQYF. The CDR3 DNA sequence: TGTGCCAGCAGCTCCTATCGGGCCGACGAGCAGTACTTC. Supplemented by reference TRBV7-3 and TRBJ2-7, the full variable domain reads GAGVSQTPSNKVTEKGKYVELRCDPISGHTALYWYRQSLGQGPEFLIYFQGTGAADDSGLPNDRFFAVRPEGSVSTLKIQRTERGDSAVYLCASSSYRADEQYFGPGTRLTVT.